This T cell receptor (beta chain) emerged from a study of cytomegalovirus exposure and HLA in healthy donors. Germline V lookup: CDR1 SGHVS, CDR2 FQNEAQ. The CDR3 length is 13 residues. The V end was cut by 4 bases, the J end by 6 bases, with 13 bases between. With 60 Vbeta and 13 Jbeta primers, the PCR was carried out. The data were produced by immunoSEQ multiplex PCR, yet TCRdb's version contains in-frame clones alone and is incomplete. Here the sample spans 65,000 to 85,000 clones, roughly 88% being singletons. What was sequenced was PBMCs. The clonotype comes from a woman aged 30 to 39 in good health and CMV-seronegative. The genes are TRBV7-8 and TRBJ2-7, with a weak D call TRBD2 (5 bases). The CDR3 reads CASSYITSSEQYF. CDR3 nucleotides: TGTGCCAGCAGCTATATAACTAGTTCCGAGCAGTACTTC.